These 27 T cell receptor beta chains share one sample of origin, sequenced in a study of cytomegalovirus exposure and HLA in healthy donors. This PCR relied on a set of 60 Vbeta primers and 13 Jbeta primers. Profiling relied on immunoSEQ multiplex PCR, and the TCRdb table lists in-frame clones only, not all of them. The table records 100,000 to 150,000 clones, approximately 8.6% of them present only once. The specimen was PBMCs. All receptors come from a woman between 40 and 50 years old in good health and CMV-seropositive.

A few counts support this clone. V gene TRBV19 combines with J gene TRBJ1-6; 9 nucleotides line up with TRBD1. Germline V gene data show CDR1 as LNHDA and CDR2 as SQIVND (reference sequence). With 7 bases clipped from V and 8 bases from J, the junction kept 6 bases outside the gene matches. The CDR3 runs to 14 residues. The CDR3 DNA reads TGTGCCAGTACCCCGGGACAGGGTTATTCACCCCTCCACTTT. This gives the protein CASTPGQGYSPLHF.

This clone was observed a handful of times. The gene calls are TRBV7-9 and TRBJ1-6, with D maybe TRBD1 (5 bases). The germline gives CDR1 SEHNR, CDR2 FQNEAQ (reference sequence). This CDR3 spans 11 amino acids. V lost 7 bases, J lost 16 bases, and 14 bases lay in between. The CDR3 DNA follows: TGTGCCAGCACCTCGGGGGGGACTCTCCACTTT. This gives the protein CASTSGGTLHF.

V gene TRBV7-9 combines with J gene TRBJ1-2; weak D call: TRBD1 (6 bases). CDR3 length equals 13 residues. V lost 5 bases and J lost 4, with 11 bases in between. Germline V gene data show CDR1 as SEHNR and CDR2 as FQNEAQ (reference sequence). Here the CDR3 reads CASSGQPIYGYTF. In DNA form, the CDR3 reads TGTGCCAGCAGCGGACAGCCGATCTATGGCTACACCTTC.

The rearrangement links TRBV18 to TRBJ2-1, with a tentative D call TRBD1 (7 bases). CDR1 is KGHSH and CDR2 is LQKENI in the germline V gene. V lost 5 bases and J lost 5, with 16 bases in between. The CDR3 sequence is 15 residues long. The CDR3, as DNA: TGTGCCAGCTCAACCCGCGGGACAGCTGACAATGAGCAGTTCTTC. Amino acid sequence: CASSTRGTADNEQFF.

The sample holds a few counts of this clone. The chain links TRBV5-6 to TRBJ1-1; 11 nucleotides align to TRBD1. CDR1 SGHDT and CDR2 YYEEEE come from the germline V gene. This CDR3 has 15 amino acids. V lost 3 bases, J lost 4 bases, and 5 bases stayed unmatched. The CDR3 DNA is TGTGCCAGCAGCTATCGGACAGGGGGCTTCACTGAAGCTTTCTTT. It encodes CASSYRTGGFTEAFF.

The CDR3 nucleotides read TGTGCCAGCAGCATGAAACTTACAGGACTACAATATGAGCAGTTCTTC. Its protein product is CASSMKLTGLQYEQFF. The chain couples TRBV5-6 to TRBJ2-1; weak D call: TRBD2 (6 bases). The V gene's germline CDR1 is SGHDT and CDR2 YYEEEE. This CDR3 has 16 residues. V gave up 4 bases and J gave up 8 bases, with 22 bases separating them.

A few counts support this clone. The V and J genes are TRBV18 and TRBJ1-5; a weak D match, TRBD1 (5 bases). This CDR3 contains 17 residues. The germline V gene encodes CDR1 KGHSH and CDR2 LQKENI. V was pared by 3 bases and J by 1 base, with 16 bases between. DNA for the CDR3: TGTGCCAGCTCACCCTCCGGAGGGGCCAGGAGCAATCAGCCCCAGCATTTT. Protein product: CASSPSGGARSNQPQHF.

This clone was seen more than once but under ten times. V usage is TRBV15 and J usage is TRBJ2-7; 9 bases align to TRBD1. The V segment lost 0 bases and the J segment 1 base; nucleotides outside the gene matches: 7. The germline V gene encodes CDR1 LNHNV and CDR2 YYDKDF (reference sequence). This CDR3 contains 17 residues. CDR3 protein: CATSRDGDRVRSYEQYF. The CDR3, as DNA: TGTGCCACCAGCAGAGATGGGGACAGGGTGCGTTCCTACGAGCAGTACTTC. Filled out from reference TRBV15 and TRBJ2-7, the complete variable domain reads DAMVIQNPRYQVTQFGKPVTLSCSQTLNHNVMYWYQQKSSQAPKLLFHYYDKDFNNEADTPDNFQSRRPNTSFCFLDIRSPGLGDTAMYLCATSRDGDRVRSYEQYFGPGTRLTVT.

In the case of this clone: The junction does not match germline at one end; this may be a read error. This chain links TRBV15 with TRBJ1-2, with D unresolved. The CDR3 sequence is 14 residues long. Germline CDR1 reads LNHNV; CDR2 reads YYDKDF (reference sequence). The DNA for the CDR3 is TGTGCCACCAGCAGAGATCGCAGCGGCTATAGCTACTCCTTC. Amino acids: CATSRDRSGYSYSF.

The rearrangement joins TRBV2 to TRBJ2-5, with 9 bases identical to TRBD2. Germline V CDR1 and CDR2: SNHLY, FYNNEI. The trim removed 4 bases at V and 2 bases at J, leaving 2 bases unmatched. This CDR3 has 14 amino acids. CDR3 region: CASSVTSGQETQYF. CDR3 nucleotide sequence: TGTGCCAGCAGTGTGACTAGCGGTCAAGAGACCCAGTACTTC.

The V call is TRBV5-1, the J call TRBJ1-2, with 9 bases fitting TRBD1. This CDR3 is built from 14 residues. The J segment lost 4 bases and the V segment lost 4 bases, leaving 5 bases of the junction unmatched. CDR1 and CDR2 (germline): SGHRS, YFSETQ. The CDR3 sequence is CASSPTGGGYGYTF. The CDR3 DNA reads TGCGCCAGCAGCCCTACAGGGGGCGGCTATGGCTACACCTTC.

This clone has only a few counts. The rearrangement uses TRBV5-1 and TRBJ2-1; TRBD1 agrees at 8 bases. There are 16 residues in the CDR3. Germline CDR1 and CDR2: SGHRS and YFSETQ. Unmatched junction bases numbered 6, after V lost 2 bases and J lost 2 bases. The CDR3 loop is CASSLYGTGTYNEQFF. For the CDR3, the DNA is TGCGCCAGCAGCTTATACGGGACAGGAACCTACAATGAGCAGTTCTTC.

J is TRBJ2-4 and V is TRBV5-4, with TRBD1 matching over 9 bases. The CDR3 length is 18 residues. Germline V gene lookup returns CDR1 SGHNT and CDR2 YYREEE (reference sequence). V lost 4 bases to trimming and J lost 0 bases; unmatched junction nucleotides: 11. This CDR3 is CASSLSGQGVLAKNIQYF. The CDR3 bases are TGTGCCAGCAGCCTATCGGGACAGGGCGTCCTAGCCAAAAACATTCAGTACTTC.

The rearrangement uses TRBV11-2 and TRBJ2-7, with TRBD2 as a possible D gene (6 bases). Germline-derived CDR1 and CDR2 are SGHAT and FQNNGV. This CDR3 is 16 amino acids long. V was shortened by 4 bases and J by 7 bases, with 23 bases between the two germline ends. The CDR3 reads CASSSGGERLRSEQYF. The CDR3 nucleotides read TGTGCCAGCAGCTCAGGCGGGGAAAGGTTGCGGAGTGAGCAGTACTTC.

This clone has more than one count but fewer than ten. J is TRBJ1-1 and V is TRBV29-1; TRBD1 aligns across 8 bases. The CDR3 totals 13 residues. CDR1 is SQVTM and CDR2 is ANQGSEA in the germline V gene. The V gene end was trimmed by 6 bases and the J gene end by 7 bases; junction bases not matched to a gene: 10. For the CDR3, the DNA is TGCAGCGTCTTGGCTCAGGGGGCGTTTGAAGCTTTCTTT. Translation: CSVLAQGAFEAFF.

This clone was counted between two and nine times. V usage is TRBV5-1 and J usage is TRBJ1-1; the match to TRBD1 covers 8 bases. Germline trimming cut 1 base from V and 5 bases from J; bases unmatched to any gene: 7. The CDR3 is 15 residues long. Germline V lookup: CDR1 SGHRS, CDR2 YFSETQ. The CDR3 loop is CASSLMAGGATEAFF. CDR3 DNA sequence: TGCGCCAGCAGCTTGATGGCAGGGGGCGCGACTGAAGCTTTCTTT.

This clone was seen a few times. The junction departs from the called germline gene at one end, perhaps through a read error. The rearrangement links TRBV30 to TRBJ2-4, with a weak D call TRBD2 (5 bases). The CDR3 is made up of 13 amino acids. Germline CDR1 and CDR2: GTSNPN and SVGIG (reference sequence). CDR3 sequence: CAWIRGSGGIQCF. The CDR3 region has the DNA TGTGCCTGGATCCGCGGGTCCGGAGGCATTCAGTGCTTC.

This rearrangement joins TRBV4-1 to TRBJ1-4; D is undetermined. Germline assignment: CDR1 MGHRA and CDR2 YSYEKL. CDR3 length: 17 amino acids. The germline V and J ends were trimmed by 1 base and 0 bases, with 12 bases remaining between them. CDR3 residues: CASSQGTYPATNEKLFF. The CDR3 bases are TGCGCCAGCAGCCAAGGAACCTATCCCGCAACTAATGAAAAACTGTTTTTT.

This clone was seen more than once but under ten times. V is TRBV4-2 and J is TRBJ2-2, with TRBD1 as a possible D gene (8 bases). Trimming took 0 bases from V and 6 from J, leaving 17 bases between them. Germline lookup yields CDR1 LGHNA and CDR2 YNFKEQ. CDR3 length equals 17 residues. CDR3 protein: CASSQDRNRGGPGELFF. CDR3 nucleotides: TGTGCCAGCAGCCAAGATAGGAACAGGGGGGGACCCGGGGAGCTGTTTTTT.

The CDR3 DNA reads as TGCGCCAGCAGCCCCCTCTTCGGAGGTGCAGATACGCAGTATTTT. Protein product: CASSPLFGGADTQYF. The gene calls are TRBV4-1 and TRBJ2-3, with TRBD2 as a possible D gene (5 bases). CDR1 is MGHRA, CDR2 YSYEKL, per germline. With 4 bases removed from V and 4 bases from J, the gap between germline ends came to 15 bases. The CDR3 contains 15 residues.

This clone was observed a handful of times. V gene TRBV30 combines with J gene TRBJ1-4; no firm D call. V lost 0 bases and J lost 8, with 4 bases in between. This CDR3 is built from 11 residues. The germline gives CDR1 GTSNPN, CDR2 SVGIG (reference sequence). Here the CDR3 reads CAWSVSEKLFF. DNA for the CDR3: TGTGCCTGGAGTGTTTCGGAAAAACTGTTTTTT.

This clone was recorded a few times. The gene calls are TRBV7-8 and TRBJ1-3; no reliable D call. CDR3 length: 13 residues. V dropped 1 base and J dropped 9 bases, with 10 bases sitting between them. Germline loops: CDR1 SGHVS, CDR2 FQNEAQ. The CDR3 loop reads CASSLDFRGTIYF. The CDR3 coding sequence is TGTGCCAGCAGCTTAGATTTCCGAGGCACCATATATTTT.

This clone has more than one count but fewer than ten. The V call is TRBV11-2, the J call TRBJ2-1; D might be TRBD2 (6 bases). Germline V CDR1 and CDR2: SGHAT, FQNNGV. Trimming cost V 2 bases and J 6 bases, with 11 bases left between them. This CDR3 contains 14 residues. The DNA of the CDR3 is TGTGCCAGCAGCTTAACCGACGGGGGCAATGAGCAGTTCTTC. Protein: CASSLTDGGNEQFF.

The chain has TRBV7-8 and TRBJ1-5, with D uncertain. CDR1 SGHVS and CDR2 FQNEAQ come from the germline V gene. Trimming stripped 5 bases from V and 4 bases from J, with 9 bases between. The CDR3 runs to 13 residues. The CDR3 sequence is CASSGDPNQPQHF. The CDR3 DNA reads TGTGCCAGCAGCGGAGACCCGAATCAGCCCCAGCATTTT.

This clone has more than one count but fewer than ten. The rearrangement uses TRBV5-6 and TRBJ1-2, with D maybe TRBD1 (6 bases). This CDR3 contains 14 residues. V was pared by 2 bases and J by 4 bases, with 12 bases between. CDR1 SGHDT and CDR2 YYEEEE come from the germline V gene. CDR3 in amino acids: CASSLQGPIYGYTF. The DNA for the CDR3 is TGTGCCAGCAGCTTACAGGGCCCCATCTATGGCTACACCTTC.

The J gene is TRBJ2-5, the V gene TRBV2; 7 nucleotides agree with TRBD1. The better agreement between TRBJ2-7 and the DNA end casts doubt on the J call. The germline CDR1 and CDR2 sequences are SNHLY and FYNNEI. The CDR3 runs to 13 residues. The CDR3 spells CASSRLAGGEQYF. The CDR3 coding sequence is TGTGCCAGCAGCCGATTAGCAGGGGGCGAGCAGTACTTC.

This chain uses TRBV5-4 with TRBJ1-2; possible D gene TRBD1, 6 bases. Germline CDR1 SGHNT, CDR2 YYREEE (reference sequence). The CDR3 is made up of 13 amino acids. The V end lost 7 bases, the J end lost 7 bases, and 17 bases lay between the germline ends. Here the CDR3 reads CASGRGGQGGYTF. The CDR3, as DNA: TGTGCCAGCGGTCGGGGGGGGCAGGGTGGCTACACCTTC. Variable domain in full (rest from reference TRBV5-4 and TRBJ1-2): ETGVTQSPTHLIKTRGQQVTLRCSSQSGHNTVSWYQQALGQGPQFIFQYYREEENGRGNFPPRFSGLQFPNYSSELNVNALELDDSALYLCASGRGGQGGYTFGSGTRLTVV.